The source of this T cell receptor beta chain is a study of blood T cell repertoires in COVID-19 (dated by TCRdb to about 2020). With respect to the entire study: Collaborator samples came from the United States, Italy and Spain and covered acute and convalescent phases of COVID-19. Samples came from the ongoing ImmuneRACE study (first 160 participants) plus 1,254 subjects from 6 global collaborators. Where available, HLA class I and class II types were taken from metadata supplied by the sample provider and were not determined by assay-based typing. Nearly every sample came with metadata listing a de-identified subject ID, COVID-19 status, age in years and sex. A freely available public database, intended as a resource for researchers studying the immune response to SARS-CoV-2, is where the repertoires were released. The material from the prospective study consisted of cDNA or gDNA derived from T cells, B-cell-depleted T cells, or PBMCs. Deeply sampled blood TCRbeta repertoires from subjects exposed to, actively infected with, or recovered from COVID-19 were included in the dataset. General study outcomes and caveats: The amount of clinical and demographic metadata varied by source and participant and was provided uncurated.

TCRbeta CDR3 regions were amplified from genomic DNA using the immunoSEQ Assay, a bias-controlled multiplex PCR. As for how the authors treated the data: Nucleated cell counts per sample were estimated from amplification of reference gene primers within the assay. Sequence reads were collapsed and filtered to measure the absolute abundance of every unique TCRbeta CDR3 rearrangement. For each sample, productive Simpson clonality was calculated as the square root of Simpson's diversity index across productive rearrangements. TCRdb took over this immuneACCESS table, retaining in-frame rearrangements with V and J assigned. Such tables are incomplete; in checked studies, under half of the missing clones stem from an unresolved V gene, and the remainder is unexplained. The V and J calls and clone size come from that table; D and trimming were worked out from the DNA. This sample gives more than 80,000 clones in total; roughly 90% of them show up just once. Under 2% of the sample is held by the ten biggest clonotypes.

Whole blood was collected in K2EDTA tubes by collaborating institutions according to the institutions' own protocols. For TCRbeta analysis, collaborators shipped samples as frozen whole blood, isolated PBMCs, or DNA extracted from either of those sample types. From the cysteine through the phenylalanine, the CDR3 covers 12 amino acids. Only the CDR3 DNA stays, 36 bases, in frame from base 1. The trim is 3 bases for V and 3 bases for J, with a gap of 5 bases between the germline ends. Reading the germline V gene (reference sequence) gives CDR1 GTSNPN and CDR2 SVGIG. Turning to this clone: Its target antigen remains unknown. No base quality information exists; no much larger clone differs at one position.

The rearranged chain carries TRBV30 and TRBJ2-2; the D gene cannot be resolved reliably. The source material was peripheral blood. The sequence was obtained from a man at least 80 years old with acute or convalescent COVID-19. The CDR3 region: CAWRAYTGELFF. The DNA sequence is given as TGTGCCTGGAGAGCCTACACCGGGGAGCTGTTTTTT.